The rows below give T cell receptor beta chains drawn from one sample of a study of OX40 agonist ivuxolimab in advanced cancers. Some clones are missing from TCRdb's copy, which holds only in-frame ones; the method was immunoSEQ multiplex PCR. This table has approximately 39,000 clones, roughly 87% appearing once. Sequencing used CD4+ or CD8+ T cells sorted from blood, obtained in a trial of the OX40 agonist ivuxolimab. These receptors were collected from an adult with an advanced solid tumor such as melanoma, head and neck, liver or kidney cancer. Each CDR3 is given with its conserved first and last residue. The order of the fields is V gene, J gene, clone size, D gene, CDR3 DNA, CDR3 protein. D genes are given only for firm matches. Rows may omit the clone size; those that give it use once, few, many or a size class.

TRBV4-1	TRBJ2-7	NA	TRBD2	TGCGCCAGCAGCCAAGATTCGGGGGGGAGATACGAGCAGTACTTC	CASSQDSGGRYEQYF
TRBV5-1	TRBJ2-7	NA	NA	TGCGCCAGCAGCCCCCCGGGGGTTAGCTCCTACGAGCAGTACTTC	CASSPPGVSSYEQYF
TRBV15	TRBJ1-2	few	TRBD1	TGTGCCACCAGCAGGTTGGGACAGCCCAATGGCTACACCTTC	CATSRLGQPNGYTF
TRBV4-3	TRBJ2-3	NA	TRBD1	TGCGCCAGCAGCCAAGAATGGGAGACAGGGGGCATAGATACGCAGTATTTT	CASSQEWETGGIDTQYF
TRBV2	TRBJ2-2	NA	NA	TGTGCCAGCACCCTAGTAGAGGATCCTGGCCACGACACCGGGGAGCTGTTTTTT	CASTLVEDPGHDTGELFF
TRBV5-1	TRBJ1-5	NA	NA	TGCGCCAGCTCCTATCTGGGGGATCAGCCCCAGCATTTT	CASSYLGDQPQHF
TRBV7-7	TRBJ1-1	few	NA	TGTGCTAGCAGCTTATTGCGGTTGAACACTGAAGCTTTCTTT	CASSLLRLNTEAFF
TRBV5-3	TRBJ2-5	NA	NA	TGTGCCAGAAGCCCGCTGGGACACCAAACCCAGTACTTC	CARSPLGHQTQYF
TRBV10-3	TRBJ2-3	NA	NA	TGTGCCATCAGTGAGCCCTCCTTCGGGGTGGGCACAGATACGCAGTATTTT	CAISEPSFGVGTDTQYF
TRBV2	TRBJ2-3	NA	NA	TGTGCCAGCAGTGAAAGACCCAGCGGTTCCGGGTTAGATACGCAGTATTTT	CASSERPSGSGLDTQYF
TRBV7-8	TRBJ2-6	NA	NA	TGTGCCAGCAGCTTAGACTCCGGCTCTGGGGCCAACGTCCTGACTTTC	CASSLDSGSGANVLTF
TRBV27	TRBJ1-6	once	TRBD1	TGTGCCAGCAGTTTCGGACAGGGGGGTCCTGTTAATTCACCCCTCCACTTT	CASSFGQGGPVNSPLHF
TRBV5-6	TRBJ2-3	NA	NA	TGTGCCAGCAGCTTGCCGCCGGGGGGCACAGATACGCAGTATTTT	CASSLPPGGTDTQYF
TRBV27	TRBJ2-7	NA	TRBD2	TGTGCCAGCAGTTTGGGGACTAGCGGGGGTTACGAGCAGTACTTC	CASSLGTSGGYEQYF
TRBV6-1	TRBJ1-3	NA	TRBD1	TGTGCCAGCAGTGAAGCTCGCAGGGGGGCTGGAAACACCATATATTTT	CASSEARRGAGNTIYF
TRBV19	TRBJ1-1	NA	TRBD1	TGTGCCAGTAGTTGGGGAGGGGGCGCTGAAGCTTTCTTT	CASSWGGGAEAFF
TRBV5-1	TRBJ2-3	NA	TRBD2	TGCGCCAGCAGCCCGACTAGCGGGGGAGCAGATACGCAGTATTTT	CASSPTSGGADTQYF
TRBV14	TRBJ2-3	NA	NA	TGTGCCAGCAGCCAAGATCGAGCAGCGGATACGCAGTATTTT	CASSQDRAADTQYF
TRBV4-3	TRBJ2-7	NA	TRBD1	TGCGCCAGCAGCCAAGAGAGTCAGACAGGGCCCTACGAGCAGTACTTC	CASSQESQTGPYEQYF
TRBV27	TRBJ1-2	NA	NA	TGTGCCAGCAGTCCGAGGGAAGGCTATGGCTACACCTTC	CASSPREGYGYTF
TRBV4-1	TRBJ2-2	NA	NA	TGCGCCAGCAGCCAAGCCAGGAACACCGGGGAGCTGTTTTTT	CASSQARNTGELFF
TRBV9	TRBJ1-2	NA	NA	TGTGCCAGCAGCGGGGAGGGGTCGGGGACTAACTATGGCTACACCTTC	CASSGEGSGTNYGYTF